This T cell receptor beta chain was sequenced during a study of cytomegalovirus exposure and HLA in healthy donors. As for this clone: Its specificity is unknown.

Notes on the study in general: Productive status was seen about 87% or about 30% of the time for most TCR beta V segments in an earlier analysis.

The CDR3 sequence is 13 residues long. The V end was cut by 4 bases, the J end by 8 bases, with 14 bases between. CDR1 and CDR2 (germline): MNHEY, SVGAGI. The PCR had 60 Vbeta and 13 Jbeta primers. The repertoire was sequenced with immunoSEQ multiplex PCR; TCRdb's copy has only in-frame clones and lacks some. The table records 90,000 to 120,000 clones, 77% of them present only once. Sequenced material: PBMCs. The origin of this receptor is a male donor in good health and CMV-seronegative. The J gene is TRBJ1-1, the V gene TRBV6-5, with D perhaps TRBD1 (5 bases). The CDR3 here is CASSSKTEREAFF. CDR3 bases: TGTGCCAGCAGTTCGAAGACAGAGAGAGAAGCTTTCTTT.